This T cell receptor (beta chain) derives from a study of CD8+CD57+ T cells in acquired aplastic anemia. As for the study in general: Mean yield of DNA from sorted CD4+ and CD8+ cells was 3.2 ug. General study results and limits: Found in both controls and patients were approximately 29 CD8+ CDR3 sequences.

In regard to this clonotype: The antigen is not known.

Germline lookup yields CDR1 SQVTM and CDR2 ANQGSEA. CDR3 length equals 14 residues. Trimming removed 4 bases from V and 11 bases from J, with 23 bases in between. TCR beta VDJ and CDR3 were profiled, and genomic DNA was the template. TCRdb used MiXCR to reprocess the reads, holding one entry per CDR3 protein. The sample yields roughly 190,000 distinct CDR3 sequences, approximately 52% seen once. Sequences were obtained from sorted CD4+, CD8+, or CD8+CD57+ T cells (not recorded which) from PBMCs. The sequence derives from a human donor in good health, serving as a control. The rearrangement joins TRBV29-1 to TRBJ1-1; D may be TRBD1 (5 bases). The CDR3 protein is CSVVGGGARLSAFF. CDR3 sequence (DNA): TGCAGCGTTGTTGGGGGTGGGGCAAGACTTTCCGCTTTCTTT.